The clone carrying this T cell receptor (beta chain) was counted between two and nine times. This sample stems from a study of patients and donors after allogeneic stem cell transplantation. TCRdb itself ran the RT-PCR reads through MiXCR, one entry per CDR3 protein. The sample has 30,000 or so distinct CDR3 sequences; almost 7% are singletons. This CDR3 spans 14 amino acids. Germline CDR1 SGDLS, CDR2 YYNGEE. With 4 bases clipped from V and 6 bases from J, the junction kept 8 bases outside the gene matches. Input material: blood, either unsorted or a sorted T cell fraction (not recorded which). The source is a human donor who was either an allogeneic HSCT recipient or a stem cell or donor lymphocyte infusion donor (not recorded which). It is not recorded whose cells these are; they may come from a transplant donor. The V and J genes are TRBV9 and TRBJ2-7; TRBD1 aligns across 9 bases. CDR3 in DNA: TGTGCCAGCAGCCCCGGGACAGGGAAGGGCGAGCAGTACTTC. Its translation: CASSPGTGKGEQYF.